The entry below describes one TCR beta chain. The sample comes from a study of regulatory T cells in long-lasting Graves disease. CDR3-region Arm-PCR and iRepertoire HTBI primers produced the TCR beta libraries. TCRdb reprocessed the multiplex PCR reads with MiXCR, giving one entry per CDR3 protein. This sample has around 450,000 distinct CDR3 sequences, with 14% to 15% found just once. Documented time point: newly diagnosed GD, antithyroid drugs for less than 3 months. There was RNA extracted from PBMCs, and the TCR library was made from it. These data also formed part of another study, on T cells in Graves' hyperthyroidism and ophthalmopathy.

The material was peripheral blood mononuclear cells (PBMCs), obtained at new diagnosis, from a patient treated with antithyroid drugs. This sequence originates from a young woman with Graves disease.

CDR3 region: CASSVDGRGQETQYF. CDR3 DNA sequence: TGTGCCAGCAGCGTAGACGGGAGAGGGCAAGAGACCCAGTACTTC. The chain links TRBV9 to TRBJ2-5; the D gene is possibly TRBD2 (6 bases). The V end lost 0 bases, the J end lost 2 bases, and 11 bases lay between the germline ends. The CDR3 length is 15 residues. Germline assignment: CDR1 SGDLS and CDR2 YYNGEE.